A single sample gave rise to the 5 T cell receptor beta chains below, sequenced in a study of cytomegalovirus exposure and HLA in healthy donors. Both 60 Vbeta primers and 13 Jbeta primers went into the PCR. Clones were sequenced by immunoSEQ multiplex PCR, and TCRdb holds only the in-frame ones, with some missing. The sample consists of 85,000 to 100,000 clones, over 60% of them appearing once. The source material was PBMCs. The source of these receptors is a human donor in good health.

The rearrangement links TRBV10-1 to TRBJ2-1; the D is unclear. The CDR3 is made up of 13 amino acids. The V and J ends lost 4 bases and 8 bases respectively, with 12 bases between them. CDR1 and CDR2 from the germline V gene are WNHNN and SYGVQD (reference sequence). This CDR3 reads CASSADGEDEQFF. The CDR3 DNA is TGCGCCAGCAGTGCCGATGGAGAGGATGAGCAGTTCTTC.

In DNA, the CDR3 is TGTGCCAGCAGTCCCCGGACAAGTCCGACGAACACCATATATTTT. This translates into CASSPRTSPTNTIYF. The chain links TRBV6-5 to TRBJ1-3; D might be TRBD1 (5 bases). Between the trimmed V and J ends, which lost 5 bases and 7 bases, there was a span of 18 bases. This CDR3 is 15 amino acids long. CDR1 is MNHEY and CDR2 is SVGAGI in the germline V gene.

The gene calls are TRBV14 and TRBJ1-5; TRBD1 aligns across 7 bases. J gave up 7 bases and V 4 bases, and 16 bases lay outside the gene matches. The length of the CDR3 is 17 residues. The germline CDR1 and CDR2 sequences are SGHDN and FVKESK. The chain's CDR3 is CASSRRSLTGEEQPQHF. The CDR3 DNA is TGTGCCAGCAGCCGTAGATCGTTAACAGGGGAAGAACAGCCCCAGCATTTT.

The chain couples TRBV10-1 to TRBJ1-1; D ambiguous. V was clipped by 4 bases and J by 1 base, with 7 bases between them. The CDR3 length is 13 residues. Per the germline V gene, CDR1 is WNHNN and CDR2 is SYGVQD (reference sequence). This CDR3 is CASSATRNTEAFF. The CDR3 DNA follows: TGCGCCAGCAGTGCCACTAGGAACACTGAAGCTTTCTTT.

The chain employs TRBV7-2 and TRBJ1-2; D is unresolved. The CDR3 covers 9 residues. The germline V gene encodes CDR1 SGHTA and CDR2 FQGNSA. Trimming took 6 bases from V and 8 from J, leaving 4 bases between them. CDR3 region: CASSTGYTF. The DNA of the CDR3 is TGTGCCAGCAGTACAGGCTACACCTTC.